This T cell receptor beta chain was recorded in a study of blood T cells in healthy people across ages. Primers used in a second PCR of about 7 to 12 cycles were a sample-barcoded 5' primer and a J-beta primer mix. TCRdb used MiXCR to reprocess the 5' RACE reads, holding one entry per CDR3 protein. Of 800,000 to 950,000 distinct CDR3 sequences in the sample, around 29% are singletons; the top ten hold 10%. Looked up from germline, CDR1 is SGHTA and CDR2 is FQGNSA. There are 15 residues in the CDR3. Another study also made use of these data, one on T cells of mothers and their children. That report notes: Whatever RNA was extracted went entirely into cDNA synthesis, at roughly 1.5 ug per 15 ul. Around 3.2 million TCR beta reads per child versus over 10 million per mother.

The chain uses TRBV7-2 and TRBJ2-7, with TRBD2 identical over 10 bases. The J call is uncertain, as TRBJ2-5 better fits the DNA end. This TCR was recovered from a woman aged 40 to 50 in good health. Sequencing was performed on blood. In DNA form, the CDR3 reads TGTGCCAGCAGCTTGGGGACTAGCGTTTGGGAGACCCAGTACTTC. Amino acid sequence: CASSLGTSVWETQYF.